The entry below gives a single TCR beta chain sequence along with its context. This sample was taken from a study of cytomegalovirus exposure and HLA in healthy donors. CDR1 is MNHEY and CDR2 is SVGAGI in the germline V gene. The CDR3 runs 14 residues. It was with 60 Vbeta and 13 Jbeta primers that the PCR ran. TCRdb's copy holds only in-frame clones and misses some; the assay was immunoSEQ multiplex PCR. There are more than 150,000 clones in the sample; approximately 85% occur only once, and under 0.9% lies in the top ten. The TCR sequence derives from a woman between 18 and 29 years old in good health and CMV-seronegative. The sequenced sample was PBMCs. The J gene is TRBJ2-5, the V gene TRBV6-5, with TRBD1 matching over 9 bases. The DNA end lines up better with TRBJ2-7; the J call may be wrong. The CDR3 bases are TGTGCCAGCAGCCGGGGACAGGGAAGCTACGAGCAGTACTTC. Residues: CASSRGQGSYEQYF.